These 23 T cell receptor beta chains originate from one sample sequenced in a study of T cells after yellow fever vaccination. From the 5' RACE reads, TCRdb called clonotypes with MiXCR, one entry per CDR3 protein. The sample has 450,000 to 550,000 distinct CDR3 sequences; less than 20% are singletons. Sample: PBMCs, taken 15 days after the yellow fever booster vaccination. These receptors originate from a man aged 30 to 45 who received the YFV17D yellow fever vaccine.

This chain connects TRBV10-3 to TRBJ2-1, with 9 bases fitting TRBD2. Germline V gene sequence: CDR1 ENHRY, CDR2 SYGVKD. The CDR3 runs to 13 residues. The ends lost 10 bases at V and 7 bases at J; junction bases unmatched: 8. CDR3 sequence reads: CATSGGRDNEQFF. The DNA for the CDR3 is TGTGCCACCAGCGGGGGGAGGGATAATGAGCAGTTCTTC.

This clonotype was detected a few times. The gene calls are TRBV5-1 and TRBJ2-1, with TRBD2 matching over 8 bases. The CDR3 has 14 residues. V lost 0 bases, J lost 8 bases, and 4 bases stayed unmatched. Germline CDR1 reads SGHRS; CDR2 reads YFSETQ. The chain's CDR3 is CASSLARTSHEQFF. CDR3 in DNA: TGCGCCAGCAGCTTGGCTCGGACTAGCCATGAGCAGTTCTTC.

This clonotype was seen at least ten times. This chain uses TRBV12-3 or TRBV12-4 with TRBJ2-5, with no clear D. This CDR3 contains 13 residues. V lost 2 bases to trimming and J lost 0 bases, with 4 bases between them. CDR3 bases: TGTGCCAGCAGTTTAACTAACCAAGAGACCCAGTACTTC. It translates to CASSLTNQETQYF.

As regards this clonotype: The junction does not match germline at one end; this may be a read error. The V gene is TRBV20-1, the J gene TRBJ2-3, with 8 bases matching TRBD2. Germline V gene sequence: CDR1 DFQATT, CDR2 SNEGSKA (reference sequence). The CDR3 extends over 15 amino acids. CDR3 sequence: CSARVAGAGADTQYF. CDR3 sequence (DNA): TGCAGTGCCAGAGTGGCGGGAGCGGGGGCAGATACGCAGTATTTT.

The chain is built from TRBV29-1 and TRBJ2-1; 7 nucleotides agree with TRBD2. This CDR3 region has 11 residues. Per the germline V gene, CDR1 is SQVTM and CDR2 is ANQGSEA. J was trimmed by 12 bases and V by 5 bases; bases with no gene match: 7. The CDR3 DNA sequence: TGCAGCGTTTTCACTAGCGCGGGGCAGTTCTTC. The encoded protein is CSVFTSAGQFF.

With respect to this clonotype: Germline and junction disagree at one end, which may indicate a read error. The chain is built from TRBV10-3 and TRBJ2-1; 7 bases align to TRBD1. This CDR3 spans 16 amino acids. The germline V gene has CDR1 ENHRY and CDR2 SYGVKD. The CDR3 here is CAMSAMGERTGNEQFF. Written as DNA, the CDR3 is TGTGCCATGAGTGCCATGGGAGAACGGACAGGCAATGAGCAGTTCTTC.

V usage is TRBV28 and J usage is TRBJ2-1; the match to TRBD2 covers 8 bases. The V gene end was trimmed by 8 bases and the J gene end by 4 bases; junction bases not matched to a gene: 7. The germline CDR1 and CDR2 sequences are MDHEN and SYDVKM. The CDR3 consists of 14 residues. The DNA of the CDR3 is TGTGCCAGCCGGGAAGTAGCGGGGTACAATGAGCAGTTCTTC. Its protein is CASREVAGYNEQFF.

This clonotype showed up just a few times. The chain is built from TRBV25-1 and TRBJ2-1; 8 bases agree with TRBD1. The germline V gene has CDR1 MGHDK and CDR2 SYGVNS. J lost 14 bases, V lost 6 bases, and 0 bases had no gene match. The CDR3 totals 9 residues. The CDR3 sequence: CASRTGEFF. The CDR3 bases are TGTGCCAGCAGGACAGGGGAGTTCTTC.

The CDR3 nucleotides are TGTGCCACCAGCAGCACCGACAGGGAACCTCTCCCTAATGAAAAACTGTTTTTT. Amino acids: CATSSTDREPLPNEKLFF. The rearrangement joins TRBV15 to TRBJ1-4; TRBD1 aligns across 7 bases. The germline CDR1 and CDR2 sequences are LNHNV and YYDKDF (reference sequence). Germline trimming cut 3 bases from V and 3 bases from J; bases unmatched to any gene: 13. This CDR3 is 18 amino acids long.

The rearrangement links TRBV12-3 or TRBV12-4 to TRBJ1-4; 7 positions agree with TRBD1. The CDR3 extends over 14 amino acids. The trim removed 5 bases at V and 4 bases at J, leaving 4 bases unmatched. For the CDR3, the DNA is TGTGCCAGCAGTCCGGGACAGCATAATGAAAAACTGTTTTTT. It specifies CASSPGQHNEKLFF.

The V call is TRBV27, the J call TRBJ2-7; D ambiguous. The CDR3 totals 14 residues. Trimming cost V 3 bases and J 3 bases, with 12 bases left between them. CDR1 and CDR2 from the germline V gene are MNHEY and SMNVEV (reference sequence). The DNA of the CDR3 is TGTGCCAGCAGTTTGACCCCCTCCGGCTACGAGCAGTACTTC. Amino acid sequence: CASSLTPSGYEQYF.

This clonotype was seen a handful of times. J is TRBJ2-2 and V is TRBV10-3; TRBD2 matches at 11 bases. The V gene's germline CDR1 is ENHRY and CDR2 SYGVKD. V shed 7 bases, J shed 3 bases, and the junction held 7 bases outside the gene matches. The CDR3 sequence is 16 residues long. CDR3 sequence (DNA): TGTGCCATCAAGGTTAGCGGGAGGGCTGACACCGGGGAGCTGTTTTTT. This gives the protein CAIKVSGRADTGELFF.

The chain has TRBV11-2 and TRBJ2-7; 8 bases align to TRBD1. V was pared by 0 bases and J by 5 bases, with 15 bases of the junction left unmatched. The CDR3 consists of 18 residues. Looked up from germline, CDR1 is SGHAT and CDR2 is FQNNGV. The CDR3 sequence is CASSLETGTGARQNEQYF. The CDR3 DNA sequence: TGTGCCAGCAGCTTAGAGACCGGGACAGGCGCCCGGCAGAACGAGCAGTACTTC.

This clonotype was picked up a small number of times. The V and J genes are TRBV4-3 and TRBJ2-1, with a possible D match to TRBD1 (6 bases). Trimming removed 3 bases at V and 5 bases at J, with 14 bases between. The CDR3 extends over 15 amino acids. In germline, CDR1 is LGHNA, CDR2 YSLEER. CDR3 in DNA: TGCGCCAGCAGCCAGCTGGCAGGGGTCAACAATGAGCAGTTCTTC. Its protein product is CASSQLAGVNNEQFF.

The CDR3, as DNA: TGCAGCGTTGGACGGGGGGGCTACAATGAGCAGTTCTTC. Residues: CSVGRGGYNEQFF. The chain links TRBV29-1 to TRBJ2-1; 8 nucleotides agree with TRBD2. The germline CDR1 and CDR2 sequences are SQVTM and ANQGSEA. This CDR3 is 13 amino acids long. V lost 4 bases to trimming and J lost 3 bases; unmatched junction nucleotides: 2.

This clonotype showed up just a few times. The chain couples TRBV15 to TRBJ2-1; weak D call: TRBD2 (6 bases). CDR3 size: 12 residues. The V end was cut by 1 base, the J end by 15 bases, with 13 bases between. CDR1 and CDR2 (germline): LNHNV, YYDKDF (reference sequence). The CDR3 DNA reads as TGTGCCACCAGCAGAGGCGGGACTGCTCCGTTCTTC. Protein sequence: CATSRGGTAPFF.

This clonotype was observed a handful of times. The rearrangement joins TRBV25-1 to TRBJ2-3; weak D call: TRBD2 (7 bases). The V end lost 6 bases, the J end lost 8 bases, and 21 bases lay between the germline ends. This CDR3 is 15 amino acids long. Looked up from germline, CDR1 is MGHDK and CDR2 is SYGVNS. CDR3 DNA sequence: TGTGCCAGCAGCTTAGGAGGGGGGGATTTTGGTACGCAGTATTTT. It specifies CASSLGGGDFGTQYF.

V and J are TRBV9 and TRBJ2-1; 10 bases are a match to TRBD2. The junction had 12 bases not matched to a gene; V was cut back by 0 bases and J by 0 bases. CDR3 length: 20 residues. The germline CDR1 and CDR2 sequences are SGDLS and YYNGEE. The CDR3 reads CASSVVGGLAGGNSYNEQFF. For the CDR3, the DNA is TGTGCCAGCAGCGTAGTTGGTGGATTAGCGGGAGGTAACTCCTACAATGAGCAGTTCTTC. The whole variable domain, remainder taken from reference TRBV9 and TRBJ2-1, is DSGVTQTPKHLITATGQRVTLRCSPRSGDLSVYWYQQSLDQGLQFLIQYYNGEERAKGNILERFSAQQFPDLHSELNLSSLELGDSALYFCASSVVGGLAGGNSYNEQFFGPGTRLTVL.

This clonotype turned up a few times. The J gene is TRBJ2-3, the V gene TRBV28; D is possibly TRBD2 (5 bases). The CDR3 is 13 amino acids. V was trimmed by 8 bases and J by 2 bases, leaving 11 bases between them. The germline V gene has CDR1 MDHEN and CDR2 SYDVKM. The CDR3, as DNA: TGTGCCAGCTTCAGAGCGGACACAGATACGCAGTATTTT. It specifies CASFRADTDTQYF.

J is TRBJ2-2 and V is TRBV5-1; D is uncertain. This CDR3 spans 13 amino acids. Germline V gene data show CDR1 as SGHRS and CDR2 as YFSETQ. Trimming removed 4 bases at V and 4 bases at J, with 8 bases between. CDR3 DNA sequence: TGCGCCAGCAGCCCATCCCTCACCGGGGAGCTGTTTTTT. Its protein is CASSPSLTGELFF.

This clonotype was observed a handful of times. The V gene is TRBV5-1, the J gene TRBJ2-7; D ambiguous. The germline V and J ends were trimmed by 4 bases and 1 base, with 15 bases remaining between them. The CDR3 consists of 15 residues. Germline CDR1 is SGHRS and CDR2 is YFSETQ. The CDR3 here is CASSPTGASSYEQYF. CDR3 DNA sequence: TGCGCCAGCAGCCCGACTGGAGCGTCGTCCTACGAGCAGTACTTC.

This clonotype was detected a few times. V usage is TRBV20-1 and J usage is TRBJ2-3, with 8 bases identical to TRBD1. Germline lookup yields CDR1 DFQATT and CDR2 SNEGSKA (reference sequence). The CDR3 is 14 amino acids. Trimming removed 6 bases from V and 2 bases from J; junction bases left unmatched: 7. CDR3 nucleotide sequence: TGCAGTGCCCCAGGGACAGGACACACAGATACGCAGTATTTT. Translation: CSAPGTGHTDTQYF.

The sample holds a few counts of this clonotype. The CDR3 here is CASSLSGQDYNEQFF. As DNA, the CDR3 is TGTGCCAGCAGCCTTTCGGGACAGGACTACAATGAGCAGTTCTTC. The chain employs TRBV7-2 and TRBJ2-1; 8 bases are a match to TRBD1. The CDR3 contains 15 residues. Germline CDR1 is SGHTA and CDR2 is FQGNSA. V gave up 5 bases and J gave up 3 bases; unmatched junction bases: 6.